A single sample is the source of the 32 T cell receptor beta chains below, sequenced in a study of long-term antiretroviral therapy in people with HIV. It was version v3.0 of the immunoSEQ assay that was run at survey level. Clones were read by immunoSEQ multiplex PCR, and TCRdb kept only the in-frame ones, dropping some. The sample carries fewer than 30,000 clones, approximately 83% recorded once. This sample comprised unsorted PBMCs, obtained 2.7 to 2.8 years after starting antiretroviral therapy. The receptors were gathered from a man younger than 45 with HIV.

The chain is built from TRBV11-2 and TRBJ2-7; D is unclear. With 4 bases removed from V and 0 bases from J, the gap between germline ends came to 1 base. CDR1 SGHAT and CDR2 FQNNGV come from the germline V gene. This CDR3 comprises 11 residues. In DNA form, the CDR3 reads TGTGCCAGCAGCTCCTCCTACGAGCAGTACTTC. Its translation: CASSSSYEQYF.

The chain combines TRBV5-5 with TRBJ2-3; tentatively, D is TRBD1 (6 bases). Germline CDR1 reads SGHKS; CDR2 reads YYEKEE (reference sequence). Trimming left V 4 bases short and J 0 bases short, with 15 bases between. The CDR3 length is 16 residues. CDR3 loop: CASSEGHSFSTDTQYF. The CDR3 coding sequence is TGTGCCAGCAGCGAGGGACATTCTTTTAGCACAGATACGCAGTATTTT. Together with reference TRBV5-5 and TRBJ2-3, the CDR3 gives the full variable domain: DAGVTQSPTHLIKTRGQQVTLRCSPISGHKSVSWYQQVLGQGPQFIFQYYEKEERGRGNFPDRFSARQFPNYSSELNVNALLLGDSALYLCASSEGHSFSTDTQYFGPGTRLTVL.

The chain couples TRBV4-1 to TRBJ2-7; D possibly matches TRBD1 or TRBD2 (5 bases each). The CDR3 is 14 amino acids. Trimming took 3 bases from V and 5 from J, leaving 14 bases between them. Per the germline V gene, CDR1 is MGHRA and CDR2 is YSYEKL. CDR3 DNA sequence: TGCGCCAGCAGCCACAAGCCGGGGCTGGACGAGCAGTACTTC. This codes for CASSHKPGLDEQYF.

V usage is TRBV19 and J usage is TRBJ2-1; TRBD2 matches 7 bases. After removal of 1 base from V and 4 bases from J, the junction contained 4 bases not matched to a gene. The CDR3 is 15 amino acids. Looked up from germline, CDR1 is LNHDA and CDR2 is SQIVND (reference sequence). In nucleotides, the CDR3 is TGTGCCAGTAGTATAGGCGGGAGCAGGTACAATGAGCAGTTCTTC. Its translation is CASSIGGSRYNEQFF. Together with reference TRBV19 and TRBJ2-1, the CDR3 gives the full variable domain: DGGITQSPKYLFRKEGQNVTLSCEQNLNHDAMYWYRQDPGQGLRLIYYSQIVNDFQKGDIAEGYSVSREKKESFPLTVTSAQKNPTAFYLCASSIGGSRYNEQFFGPGTRLTVL.

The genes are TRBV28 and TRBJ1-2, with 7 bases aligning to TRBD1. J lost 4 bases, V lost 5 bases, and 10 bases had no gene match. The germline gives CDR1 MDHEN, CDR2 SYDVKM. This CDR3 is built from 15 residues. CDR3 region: CASSPGQVAGYGYTF. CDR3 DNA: TGTGCCAGCAGTCCAGGACAGGTTGCGGGCTATGGCTACACCTTC.

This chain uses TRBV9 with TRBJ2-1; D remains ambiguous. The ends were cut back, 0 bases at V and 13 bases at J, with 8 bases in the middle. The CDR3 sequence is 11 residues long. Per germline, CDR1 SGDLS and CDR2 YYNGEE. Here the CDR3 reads CASSVGREQFF. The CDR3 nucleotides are TGTGCCAGCAGCGTAGGTAGAGAACAGTTCTTC.

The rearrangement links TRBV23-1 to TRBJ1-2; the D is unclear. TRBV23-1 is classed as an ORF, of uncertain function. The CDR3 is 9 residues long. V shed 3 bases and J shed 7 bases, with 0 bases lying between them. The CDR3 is CASSHGYTF. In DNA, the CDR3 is TGCGCCAGCAGTCATGGCTACACCTTC.

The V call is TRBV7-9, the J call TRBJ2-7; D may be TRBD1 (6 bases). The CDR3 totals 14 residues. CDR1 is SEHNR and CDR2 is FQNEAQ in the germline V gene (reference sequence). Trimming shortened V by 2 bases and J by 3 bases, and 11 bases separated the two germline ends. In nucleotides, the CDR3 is TGTGCCAGCAGCTTACTGGGCAGGGGCTACGAGCAGTACTTC. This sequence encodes CASSLLGRGYEQYF.

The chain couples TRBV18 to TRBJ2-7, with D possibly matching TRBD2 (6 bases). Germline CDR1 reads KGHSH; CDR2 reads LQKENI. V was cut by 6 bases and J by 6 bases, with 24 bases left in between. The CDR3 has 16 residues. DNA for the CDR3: TGTGCCAGCTCCCCCAGGCCCTATTCCACCGGGGGCGAGCAGTACTTC. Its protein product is CASSPRPYSTGGEQYF.

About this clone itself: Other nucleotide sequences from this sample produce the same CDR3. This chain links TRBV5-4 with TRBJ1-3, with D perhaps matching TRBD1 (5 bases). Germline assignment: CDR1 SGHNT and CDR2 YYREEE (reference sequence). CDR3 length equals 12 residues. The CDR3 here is CEGRSSGNTIYF. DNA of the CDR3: TGTGAGGGGCGGAGCTCTGGAAACACCATATATTTT.

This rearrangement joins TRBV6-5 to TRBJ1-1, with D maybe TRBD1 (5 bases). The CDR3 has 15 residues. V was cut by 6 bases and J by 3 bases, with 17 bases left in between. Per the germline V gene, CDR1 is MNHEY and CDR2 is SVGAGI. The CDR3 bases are TGTGCCAGCAGACCGGGACGGCGGATATACACTGAAGCTTTCTTT. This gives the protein CASRPGRRIYTEAFF.

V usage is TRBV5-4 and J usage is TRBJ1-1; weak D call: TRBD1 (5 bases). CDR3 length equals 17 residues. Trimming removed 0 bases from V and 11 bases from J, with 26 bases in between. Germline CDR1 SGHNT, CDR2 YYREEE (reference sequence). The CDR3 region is CASSLGSIGSGGGVAFF. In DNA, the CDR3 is TGTGCCAGCAGCTTGGGGTCCATCGGGTCCGGGGGGGGTGTTGCTTTCTTT.

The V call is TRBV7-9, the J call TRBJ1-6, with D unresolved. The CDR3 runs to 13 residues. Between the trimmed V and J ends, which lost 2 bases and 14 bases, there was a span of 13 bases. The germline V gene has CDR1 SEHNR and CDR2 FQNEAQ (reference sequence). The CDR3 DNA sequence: TGTGCCAGCAGCTTAAACCAGTTTGACGCCCTCCACTTT. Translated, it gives CASSLNQFDALHF.

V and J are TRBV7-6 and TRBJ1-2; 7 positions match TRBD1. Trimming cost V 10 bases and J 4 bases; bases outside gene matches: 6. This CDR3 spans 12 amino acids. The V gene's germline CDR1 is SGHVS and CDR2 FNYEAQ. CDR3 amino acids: CATRDRAYGYTF. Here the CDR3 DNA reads TGTGCCACCCGGGACAGAGCCTATGGCTACACCTTC.

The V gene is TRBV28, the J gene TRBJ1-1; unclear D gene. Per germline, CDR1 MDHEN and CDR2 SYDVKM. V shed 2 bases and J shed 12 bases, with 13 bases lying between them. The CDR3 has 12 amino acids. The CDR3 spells CASSLRLVGTFF. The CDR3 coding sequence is TGTGCCAGCAGTTTAAGGTTGGTCGGGACTTTCTTT.

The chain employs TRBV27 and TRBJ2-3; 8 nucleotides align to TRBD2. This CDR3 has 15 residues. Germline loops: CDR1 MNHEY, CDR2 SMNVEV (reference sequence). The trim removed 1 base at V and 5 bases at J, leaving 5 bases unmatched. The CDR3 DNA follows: TGTGCCAGCAGTTTATGGCTTAGCGGGGTAGATACGCAGTATTTT. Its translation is CASSLWLSGVDTQYF.

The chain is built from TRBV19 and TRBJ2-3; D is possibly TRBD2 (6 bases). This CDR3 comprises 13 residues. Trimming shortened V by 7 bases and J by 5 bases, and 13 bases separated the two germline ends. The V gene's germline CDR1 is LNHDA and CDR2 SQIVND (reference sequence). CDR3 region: CASMETGGDTQYF. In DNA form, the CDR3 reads TGTGCCAGTATGGAGACCGGGGGAGATACGCAGTATTTT. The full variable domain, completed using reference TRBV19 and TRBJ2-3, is DGGITQSPKYLFRKEGQNVTLSCEQNLNHDAMYWYRQDPGQGLRLIYYSQIVNDFQKGDIAEGYSVSREKKESFPLTVTSAQKNPTAFYLCASMETGGDTQYFGPGTRLTVL.

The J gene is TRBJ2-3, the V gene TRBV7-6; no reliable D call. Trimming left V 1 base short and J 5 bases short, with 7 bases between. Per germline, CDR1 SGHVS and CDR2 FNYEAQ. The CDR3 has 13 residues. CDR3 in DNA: TGTGCCAGCAGCTTAGAAGCCTTAGATACGCAGTATTTT. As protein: CASSLEALDTQYF.

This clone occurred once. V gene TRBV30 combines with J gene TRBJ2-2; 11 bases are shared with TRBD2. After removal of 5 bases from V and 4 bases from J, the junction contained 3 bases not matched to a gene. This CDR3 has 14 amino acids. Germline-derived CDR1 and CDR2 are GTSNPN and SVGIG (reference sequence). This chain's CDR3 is CAWSTSGGTGELFF. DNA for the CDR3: TGTGCCTGGTCTACTAGCGGGGGCACCGGGGAGCTGTTTTTT.

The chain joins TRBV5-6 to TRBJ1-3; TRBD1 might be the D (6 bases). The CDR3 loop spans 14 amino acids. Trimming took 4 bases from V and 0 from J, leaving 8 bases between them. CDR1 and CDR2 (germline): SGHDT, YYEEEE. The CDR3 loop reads CASSMTGSGNTIYF. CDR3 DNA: TGTGCCAGCAGCATGACAGGCTCTGGAAACACCATATATTTT.

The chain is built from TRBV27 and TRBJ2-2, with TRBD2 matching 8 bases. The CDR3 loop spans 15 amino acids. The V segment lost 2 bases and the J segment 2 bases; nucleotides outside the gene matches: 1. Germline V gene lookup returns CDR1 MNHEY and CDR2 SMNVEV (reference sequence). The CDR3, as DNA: TGTGCCAGCAGTTTAACTAGCGGAAACACCGGGGAGCTGTTTTTT. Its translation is CASSLTSGNTGELFF.

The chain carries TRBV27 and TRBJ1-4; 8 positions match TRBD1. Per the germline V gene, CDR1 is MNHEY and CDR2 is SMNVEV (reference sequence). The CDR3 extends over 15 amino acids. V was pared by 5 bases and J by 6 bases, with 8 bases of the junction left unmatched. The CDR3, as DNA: TGTGCCAGCAGTCTAACAGGGGGGTGGGATGAAAAACTGTTTTTT. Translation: CASSLTGGWDEKLFF.

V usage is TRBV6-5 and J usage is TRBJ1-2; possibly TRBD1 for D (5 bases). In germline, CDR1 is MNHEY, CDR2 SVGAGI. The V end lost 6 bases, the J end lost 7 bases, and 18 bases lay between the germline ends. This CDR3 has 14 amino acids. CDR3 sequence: CASSSDGGASGYTF. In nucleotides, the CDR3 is TGTGCCAGCAGCTCCGATGGCGGGGCTAGTGGCTACACCTTC.

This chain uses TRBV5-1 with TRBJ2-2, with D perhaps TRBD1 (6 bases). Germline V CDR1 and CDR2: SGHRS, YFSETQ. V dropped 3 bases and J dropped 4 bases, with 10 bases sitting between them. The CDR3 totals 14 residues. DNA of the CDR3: TGCGCCAGCAGCTCGACAGGATCCACCGGGGAGCTGTTTTTT. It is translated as CASSSTGSTGELFF.

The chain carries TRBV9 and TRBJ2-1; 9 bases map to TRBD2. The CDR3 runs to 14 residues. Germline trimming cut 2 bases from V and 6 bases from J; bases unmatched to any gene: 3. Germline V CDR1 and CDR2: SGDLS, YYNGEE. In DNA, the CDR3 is TGTGCCAGCAGCGTTAGCGGGAGCGTCAATGAGCAGTTCTTC. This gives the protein CASSVSGSVNEQFF. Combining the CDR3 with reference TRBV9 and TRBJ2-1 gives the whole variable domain DSGVTQTPKHLITATGQRVTLRCSPRSGDLSVYWYQQSLDQGLQFLIQYYNGEERAKGNILERFSAQQFPDLHSELNLSSLELGDSALYFCASSVSGSVNEQFFGPGTRLTVL.

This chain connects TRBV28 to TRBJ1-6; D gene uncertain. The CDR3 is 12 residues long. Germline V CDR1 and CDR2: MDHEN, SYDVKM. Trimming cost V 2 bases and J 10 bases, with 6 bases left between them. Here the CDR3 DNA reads TGTGCCAGCAGTTTAGATAGGTCACCCCTCCACTTT. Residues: CASSLDRSPLHF. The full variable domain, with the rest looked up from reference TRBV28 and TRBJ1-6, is DVKVTQSSRYLVKRTGEKVFLECVQDMDHENMFWYRQDPGLGLRLIYFSYDVKMKEKGDIPEGYSVSREKKERFSLILESASTNQTSMYLCASSLDRSPLHFGNGTRLTVT.

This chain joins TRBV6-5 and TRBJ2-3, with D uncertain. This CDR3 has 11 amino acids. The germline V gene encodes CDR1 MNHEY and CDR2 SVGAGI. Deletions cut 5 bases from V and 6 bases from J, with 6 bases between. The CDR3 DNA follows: TGTGCCAGCAGTACCCGGGATACGCAGTATTTT. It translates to CASSTRDTQYF.

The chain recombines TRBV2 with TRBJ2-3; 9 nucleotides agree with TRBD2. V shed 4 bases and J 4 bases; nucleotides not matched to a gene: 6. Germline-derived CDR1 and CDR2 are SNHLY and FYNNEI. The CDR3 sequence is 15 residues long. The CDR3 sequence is CASSARLAGADTQYF. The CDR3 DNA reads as TGTGCCAGCAGTGCACGGTTAGCGGGAGCAGATACGCAGTATTTT.

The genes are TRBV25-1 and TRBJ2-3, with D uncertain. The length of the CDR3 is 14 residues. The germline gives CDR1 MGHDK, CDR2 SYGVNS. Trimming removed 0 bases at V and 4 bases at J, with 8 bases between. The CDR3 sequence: CASSEYSLADTQYF. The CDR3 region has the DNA TGTGCCAGCAGTGAATATTCTCTCGCAGATACGCAGTATTTT. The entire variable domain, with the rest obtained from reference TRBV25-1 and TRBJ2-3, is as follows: EADIYQTPRYLVIGTGKKITLECSQTMGHDKMYWYQQDPGMELHLIHYSYGVNSTEKGDLSSESTVSRIRTEHFPLTLESARPSHTSQYLCASSEYSLADTQYFGPGTRLTVL.

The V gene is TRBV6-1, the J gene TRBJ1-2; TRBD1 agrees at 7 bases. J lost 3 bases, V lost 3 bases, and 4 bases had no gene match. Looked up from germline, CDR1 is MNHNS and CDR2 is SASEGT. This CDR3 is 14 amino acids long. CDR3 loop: CASSEAGGDYGYTF. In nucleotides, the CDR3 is TGTGCCAGCAGTGAGGCAGGGGGAGACTATGGCTACACCTTC.

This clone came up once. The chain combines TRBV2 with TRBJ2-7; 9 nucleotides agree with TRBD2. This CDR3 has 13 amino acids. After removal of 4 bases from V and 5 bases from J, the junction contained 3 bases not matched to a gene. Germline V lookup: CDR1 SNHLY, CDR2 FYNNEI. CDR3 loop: CASSGLAVDEQYF. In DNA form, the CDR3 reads TGTGCCAGCAGTGGACTAGCGGTCGACGAGCAGTACTTC.

In DNA, the CDR3 is TGTGCCTGGACAGCAGGGAGCTCCTACAATGAGCAGTTCTTC. This sequence encodes CAWTAGSSYNEQFF. The chain carries TRBV30 and TRBJ2-1, with D perhaps assigned TRBD1 or TRBD2 (5 bases each). The CDR3 contains 14 residues. Germline CDR1 and CDR2: GTSNPN and SVGIG (reference sequence). V lost 4 bases and J lost 0, with 10 bases in between.